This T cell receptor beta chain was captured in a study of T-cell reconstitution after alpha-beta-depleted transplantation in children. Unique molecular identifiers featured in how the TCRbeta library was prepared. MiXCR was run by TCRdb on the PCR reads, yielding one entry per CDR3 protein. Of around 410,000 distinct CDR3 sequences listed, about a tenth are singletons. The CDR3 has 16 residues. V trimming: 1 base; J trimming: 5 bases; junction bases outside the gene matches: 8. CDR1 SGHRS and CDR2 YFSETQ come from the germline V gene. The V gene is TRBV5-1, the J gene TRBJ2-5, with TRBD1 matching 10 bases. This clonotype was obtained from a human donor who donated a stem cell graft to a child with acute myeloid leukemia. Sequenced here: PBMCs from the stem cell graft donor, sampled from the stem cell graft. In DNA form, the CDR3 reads TGCGCCAGCAGCTTGCTCGGGACAGGGGTTCCGGAGACCCAGTACTTC. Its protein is CASSLLGTGVPETQYF.